This T cell receptor (beta chain) was sequenced in a study of blood T cells in healthy people across ages. This clonotype was detected only a few times. A sample-barcoded 5' primer and a J-beta primer mix were used in a second PCR of roughly 7 to 11 cycles. The template-switch adaptor, which had 12 random nucleotides, put a tag on each cDNA molecule. One entry per CDR3 protein, called by TCRdb with MiXCR from the 5' RACE reads. The table has about 810,000 distinct CDR3 sequences, 30% to 45% seen once. This clonotype originated in a man aged 18 to 30 in good health. Sequencing was carried out using blood.

The CDR3 protein is CASSNPPLGQGAVGAKNIQYF. In nucleotides, the CDR3 is TGTGCCAGCAGCAACCCCCCCCTGGGACAGGGGGCGGTTGGGGCCAAAAACATTCAGTACTTC. The gene calls are TRBV21-1 and TRBJ2-4; the table's D gene call, TRBD1, was not cross checked with the DNA. TRBV21-1 is a pseudogene. There are 21 residues in the CDR3.